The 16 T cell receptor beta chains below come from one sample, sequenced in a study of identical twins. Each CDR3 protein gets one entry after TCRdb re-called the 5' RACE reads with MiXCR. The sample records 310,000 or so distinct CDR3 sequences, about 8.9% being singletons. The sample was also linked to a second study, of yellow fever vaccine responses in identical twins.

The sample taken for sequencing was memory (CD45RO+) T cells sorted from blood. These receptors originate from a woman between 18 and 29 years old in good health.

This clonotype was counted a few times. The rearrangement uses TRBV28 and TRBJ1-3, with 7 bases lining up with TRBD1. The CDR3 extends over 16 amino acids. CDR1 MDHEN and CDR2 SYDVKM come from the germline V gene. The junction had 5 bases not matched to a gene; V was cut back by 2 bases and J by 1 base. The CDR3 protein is CASSLQGQLSGNTIYF. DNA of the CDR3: TGTGCCAGCAGTTTACAGGGACAGCTATCTGGAAACACCATATATTTT.

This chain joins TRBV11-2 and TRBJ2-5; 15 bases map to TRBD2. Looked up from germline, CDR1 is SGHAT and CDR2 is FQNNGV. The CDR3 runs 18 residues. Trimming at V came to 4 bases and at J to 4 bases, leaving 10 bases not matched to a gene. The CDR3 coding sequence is TGTGCCAGCAGCTATAGGACTAGCGGGAGGGCCCTCGCAGAGACCCAGTACTTC. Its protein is CASSYRTSGRALAETQYF.

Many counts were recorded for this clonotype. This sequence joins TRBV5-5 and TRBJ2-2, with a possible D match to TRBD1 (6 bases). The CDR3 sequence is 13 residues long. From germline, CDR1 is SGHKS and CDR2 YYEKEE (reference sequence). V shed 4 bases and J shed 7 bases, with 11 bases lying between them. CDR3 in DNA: TGTGCCAGCAGCATGGACAGAAGCGGGGAGCTGTTTTTT. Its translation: CASSMDRSGELFF.

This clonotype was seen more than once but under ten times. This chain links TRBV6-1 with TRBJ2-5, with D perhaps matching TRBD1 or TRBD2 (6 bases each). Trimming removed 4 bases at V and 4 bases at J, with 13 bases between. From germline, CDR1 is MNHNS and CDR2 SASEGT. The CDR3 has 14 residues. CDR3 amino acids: CASSVGRGLETQYF. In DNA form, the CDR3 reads TGTGCCAGCAGTGTTGGCAGGGGACTAGAGACCCAGTACTTC.

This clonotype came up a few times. The chain's CDR3 is CSASGNRAGANVLTF. The CDR3 DNA reads TGCAGTGCTAGCGGGAACAGGGCCGGGGCCAACGTCCTGACTTTC. The V call is TRBV20-1, the J call TRBJ2-6, with a possible D match to TRBD1 (6 bases). The CDR3 spans 15 residues. The germline CDR1 and CDR2 sequences are DFQATT and SNEGSKA (reference sequence). V lost 3 bases and J lost 4, with 13 bases in between.

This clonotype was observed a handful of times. DNA for the CDR3: TGTGCCAGCAGCGGACTCCGTTCCGAAGCTTTCTTT. Encoded protein: CASSGLRSEAFF. The chain has TRBV6-5 and TRBJ1-1; D gene ambiguous. CDR1 is MNHEY and CDR2 is SVGAGI in the germline V gene. Trimming took 6 bases from V and 8 from J, leaving 13 bases between them. This CDR3 comprises 12 residues.

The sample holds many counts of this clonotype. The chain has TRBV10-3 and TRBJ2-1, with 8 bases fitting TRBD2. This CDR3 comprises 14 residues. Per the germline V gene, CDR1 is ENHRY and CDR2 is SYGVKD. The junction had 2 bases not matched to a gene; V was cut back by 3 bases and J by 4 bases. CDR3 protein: CAISESGSYNEQFF. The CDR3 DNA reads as TGTGCCATCAGTGAAAGCGGGAGTTACAATGAGCAGTTCTTC.

As DNA, the CDR3 is TGTGCCAGTAGCCCCGGTGGGGCAGCCCAAGAGACCCAGTACTTC. Its translation is CASSPGGAAQETQYF. The chain couples TRBV19 to TRBJ2-5; the D gene is possibly TRBD1 (5 bases). The CDR3 extends over 15 amino acids. Germline CDR1 reads LNHDA; CDR2 reads SQIVND (reference sequence). Trimming cost V 6 bases and J 1 base, with 15 bases left between them.

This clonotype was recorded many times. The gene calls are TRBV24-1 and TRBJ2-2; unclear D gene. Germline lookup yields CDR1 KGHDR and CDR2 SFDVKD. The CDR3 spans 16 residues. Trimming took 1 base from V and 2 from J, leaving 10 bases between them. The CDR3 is CATSDFSGRNTGELFF. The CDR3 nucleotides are TGTGCCACCAGTGATTTTTCAGGACGTAACACCGGGGAGCTGTTTTTT.

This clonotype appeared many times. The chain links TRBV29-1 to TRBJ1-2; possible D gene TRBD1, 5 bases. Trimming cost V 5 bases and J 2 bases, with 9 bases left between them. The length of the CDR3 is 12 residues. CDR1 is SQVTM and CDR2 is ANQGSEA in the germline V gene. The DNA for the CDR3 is TGCAGCGTTCATTCAGGGAACTATGGCTACACCTTC. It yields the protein CSVHSGNYGYTF.

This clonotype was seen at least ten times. The CDR3 protein is CASSLWGRGGDEQYF. Here the CDR3 DNA reads TGTGCCAGCAGCTTATGGGGCAGGGGAGGAGACGAGCAGTACTTC. The chain couples TRBV7-9 to TRBJ2-7; the D call may be TRBD1 or TRBD2 (6 bases each). This CDR3 is built from 15 residues. Germline lookup yields CDR1 SEHNR and CDR2 FQNEAQ (reference sequence). With 2 bases removed from V and 5 bases from J, the gap between germline ends came to 16 bases.

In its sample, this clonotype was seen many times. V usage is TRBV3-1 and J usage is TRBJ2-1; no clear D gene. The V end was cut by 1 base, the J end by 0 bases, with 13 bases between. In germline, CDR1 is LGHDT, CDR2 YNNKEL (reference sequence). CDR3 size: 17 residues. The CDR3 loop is CASSQGSPQSSYNEQFF. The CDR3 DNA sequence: TGTGCCAGCAGCCAAGGATCCCCCCAGAGCTCCTACAATGAGCAGTTCTTC.

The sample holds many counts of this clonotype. DNA of the CDR3: TGCGCCAGCAGCCTGGTTGGTGATTATACCTACACCGGGGAGCTGTTTTTT. Amino acids: CASSLVGDYTYTGELFF. V gene TRBV5-1 combines with J gene TRBJ2-2; D not certain. From germline, CDR1 is SGHRS and CDR2 YFSETQ. Trimming pared 4 bases from V and 3 bases from J, leaving 19 bases between. CDR3 length equals 17 residues.

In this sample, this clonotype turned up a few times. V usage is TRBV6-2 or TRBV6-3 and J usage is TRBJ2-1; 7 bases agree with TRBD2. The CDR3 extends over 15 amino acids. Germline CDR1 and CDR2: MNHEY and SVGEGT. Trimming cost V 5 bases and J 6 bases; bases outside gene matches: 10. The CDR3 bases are TGTGCCAGCAGTGGGGGAGGGCTAGAAATCAATGAGCAGTTCTTC. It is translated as CASSGGGLEINEQFF.

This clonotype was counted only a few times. The chain's CDR3 is CASSVTFGIAAQYF. The DNA of the CDR3 is TGTGCCAGCAGCGTCACCTTCGGGATAGCGGCGCAGTATTTT. The chain employs TRBV9 and TRBJ2-3, with D perhaps matching TRBD2 (6 bases). The CDR3 has 14 amino acids. The ends were cut back, 2 bases at V and 10 bases at J, with 17 bases in the middle. Germline assignment: CDR1 SGDLS and CDR2 YYNGEE.

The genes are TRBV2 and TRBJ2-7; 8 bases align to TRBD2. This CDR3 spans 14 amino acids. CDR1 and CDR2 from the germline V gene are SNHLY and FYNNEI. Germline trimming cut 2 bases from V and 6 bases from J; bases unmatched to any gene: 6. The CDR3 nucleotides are TGTGCCAGCAGTGAAAACGGGAGGGCCGGCGAGCAGTACTTC. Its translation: CASSENGRAGEQYF.